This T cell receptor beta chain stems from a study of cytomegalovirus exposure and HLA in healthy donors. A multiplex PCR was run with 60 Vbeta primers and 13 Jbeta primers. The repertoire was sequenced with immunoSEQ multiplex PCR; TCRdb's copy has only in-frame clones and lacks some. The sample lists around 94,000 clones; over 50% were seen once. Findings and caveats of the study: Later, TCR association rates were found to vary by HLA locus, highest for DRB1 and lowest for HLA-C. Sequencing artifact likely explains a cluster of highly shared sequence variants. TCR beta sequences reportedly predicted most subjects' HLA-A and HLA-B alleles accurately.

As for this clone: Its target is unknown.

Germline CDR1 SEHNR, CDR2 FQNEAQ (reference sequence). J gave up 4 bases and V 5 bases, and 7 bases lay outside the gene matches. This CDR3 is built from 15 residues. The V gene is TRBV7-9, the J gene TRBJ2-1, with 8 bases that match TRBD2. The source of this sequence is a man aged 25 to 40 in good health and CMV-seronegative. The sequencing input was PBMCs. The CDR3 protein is CASSLQLAVYNEQFF. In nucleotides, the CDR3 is TGTGCCAGCAGCCTCCAACTAGCGGTATACAATGAGCAGTTCTTC.